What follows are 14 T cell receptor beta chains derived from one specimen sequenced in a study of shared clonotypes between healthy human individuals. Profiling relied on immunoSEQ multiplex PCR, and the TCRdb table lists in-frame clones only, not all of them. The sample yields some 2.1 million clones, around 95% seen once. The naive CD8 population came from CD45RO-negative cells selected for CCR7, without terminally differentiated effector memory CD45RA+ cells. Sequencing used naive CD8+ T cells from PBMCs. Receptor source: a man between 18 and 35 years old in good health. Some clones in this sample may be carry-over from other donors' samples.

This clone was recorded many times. Here the CDR3 DNA reads TGTGCCACCAGCAGAGGAGGACCCGGACAGGGGGCCTACGAGCAGTACTTC. Translation: CATSRGGPGQGAYEQYF. The chain combines TRBV15 with TRBJ2-7, with 10 bases identical to TRBD1. J was trimmed by 2 bases and V by 1 base; bases with no gene match: 8. The CDR3 has 17 amino acids. The germline V gene encodes CDR1 LNHNV and CDR2 YYDKDF (reference sequence).

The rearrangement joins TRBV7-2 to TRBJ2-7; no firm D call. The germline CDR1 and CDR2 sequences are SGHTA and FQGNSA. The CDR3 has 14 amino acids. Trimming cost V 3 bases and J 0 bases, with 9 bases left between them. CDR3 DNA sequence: TGTGCCAGCAGCTTCCCAAGTAACTCCTACGAGCAGTACTTC. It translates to CASSFPSNSYEQYF.

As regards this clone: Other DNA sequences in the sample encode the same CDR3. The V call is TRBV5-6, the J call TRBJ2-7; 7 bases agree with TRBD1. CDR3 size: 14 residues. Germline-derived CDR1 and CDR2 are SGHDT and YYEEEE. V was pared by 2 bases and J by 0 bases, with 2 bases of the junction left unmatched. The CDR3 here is CASSLQGSSYEQYF. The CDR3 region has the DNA TGTGCCAGCAGCTTACAGGGGTCCTCCTACGAGCAGTACTTC.

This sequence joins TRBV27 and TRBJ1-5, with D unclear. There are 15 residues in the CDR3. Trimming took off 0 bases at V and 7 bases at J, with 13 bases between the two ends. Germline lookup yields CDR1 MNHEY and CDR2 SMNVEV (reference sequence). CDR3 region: CASSLSAGMVQPQHF. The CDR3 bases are TGTGCCAGCAGTTTATCGGCCGGGATGGTGCAGCCCCAGCATTTT.

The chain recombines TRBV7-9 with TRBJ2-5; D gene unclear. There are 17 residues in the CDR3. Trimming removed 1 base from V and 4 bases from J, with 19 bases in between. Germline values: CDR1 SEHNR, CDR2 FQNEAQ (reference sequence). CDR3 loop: CASSLGIKRVELETQYF. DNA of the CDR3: TGTGCCAGCAGCTTAGGGATCAAACGTGTAGAGTTAGAGACCCAGTACTTC.

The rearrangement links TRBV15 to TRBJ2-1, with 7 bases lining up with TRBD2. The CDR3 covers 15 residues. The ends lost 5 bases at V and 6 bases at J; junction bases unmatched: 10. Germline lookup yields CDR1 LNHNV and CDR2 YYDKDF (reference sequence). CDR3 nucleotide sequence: TGTGCCACCAGCCTCGAGGGCGGGAGCAGCAATGAGCAGTTCTTC. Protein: CATSLEGGSSNEQFF.

DNA for the CDR3: TGTGCCAGCAGCATTGGGGACAACCTTTATGGGGAGCAGTACTTC. Translation: CASSIGDNLYGEQYF. The chain combines TRBV11-2 with TRBJ2-7, with a tentative D call TRBD1 (6 bases). V lost 5 bases, J lost 7 bases, and 21 bases lay in between. Germline V gene data show CDR1 as SGHAT and CDR2 as FQNNGV. The CDR3 consists of 15 residues.

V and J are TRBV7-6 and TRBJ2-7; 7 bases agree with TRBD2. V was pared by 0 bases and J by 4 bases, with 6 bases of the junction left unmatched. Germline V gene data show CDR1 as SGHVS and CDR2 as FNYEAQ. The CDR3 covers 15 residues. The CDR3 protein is CASSLAGGSLYEQYF. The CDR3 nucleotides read TGTGCCAGCAGCTTAGCGGGGGGGAGCTTATACGAGCAGTACTTC.

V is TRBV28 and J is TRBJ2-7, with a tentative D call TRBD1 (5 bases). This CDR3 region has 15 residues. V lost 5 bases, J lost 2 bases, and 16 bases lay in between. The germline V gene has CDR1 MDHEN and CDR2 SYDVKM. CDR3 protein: CASSPTRTTAYEQYF. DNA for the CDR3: TGTGCCAGCAGTCCGACCAGGACAACCGCCTACGAGCAGTACTTC.

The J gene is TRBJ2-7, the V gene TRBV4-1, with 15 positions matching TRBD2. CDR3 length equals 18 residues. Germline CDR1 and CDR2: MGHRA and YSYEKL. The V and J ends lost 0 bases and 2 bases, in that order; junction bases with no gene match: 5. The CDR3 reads CASSQEGLAGGQTYEQYF. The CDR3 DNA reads TGCGCCAGCAGCCAAGAGGGACTAGCGGGAGGTCAGACCTACGAGCAGTACTTC.

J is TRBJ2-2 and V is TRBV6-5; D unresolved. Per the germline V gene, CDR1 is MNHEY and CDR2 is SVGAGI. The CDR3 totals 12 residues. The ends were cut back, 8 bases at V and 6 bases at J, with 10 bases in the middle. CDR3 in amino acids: CASAGWPGELFF. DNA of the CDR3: TGTGCCAGCGCCGGGTGGCCCGGGGAGCTGTTTTTT.

In DNA form, the CDR3 reads TGTGCCAGCAGTCCGCCGCCCTGGGACACCTCCTACGAGCAGTACTTC. Its protein is CASSPPPWDTSYEQYF. The chain links TRBV28 to TRBJ2-7; D is possibly TRBD1 (6 bases). The CDR3 contains 16 residues. The germline CDR1 and CDR2 sequences are MDHEN and SYDVKM. The V gene lost 5 bases and the J gene lost 0 bases, with 17 bases spanning the gap.

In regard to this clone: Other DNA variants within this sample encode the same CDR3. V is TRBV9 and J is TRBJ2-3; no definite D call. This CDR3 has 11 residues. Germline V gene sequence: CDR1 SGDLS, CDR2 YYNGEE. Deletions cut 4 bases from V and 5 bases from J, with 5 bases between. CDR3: CASSPGDTQYF. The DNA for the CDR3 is TGTGCCAGCAGCCCCGGAGATACGCAGTATTTT. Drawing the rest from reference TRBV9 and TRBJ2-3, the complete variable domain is DSGVTQTPKHLITATGQRVTLRCSPRSGDLSVYWYQQSLDQGLQFLIQYYNGEERAKGNILERFSAQQFPDLHSELNLSSLELGDSALYFCASSPGDTQYFGPGTRLTVL.

The CDR3 nucleotides read TGTGCCAGCAGCTTGGGAAGTCAAAACACCATATATTTT. It translates to CASSLGSQNTIYF. This sequence joins TRBV5-6 and TRBJ1-3; D gene uncertain. The CDR3 spans 13 residues. The V end was cut by 0 bases, the J end by 6 bases, with 7 bases between. Germline values: CDR1 SGHDT, CDR2 YYEEEE.